The table lists the clone carrying this TCR beta chain with a count of one. The data were taken from a study of blood T cell repertoires in COVID-19. Across the study: Sites across the United States, Italy and Spain contributed samples from acute and convalescent COVID-19. PBMCs, B-cell-depleted T cells, or T cells provided the cDNA or gDNA that made up the material.

The CDR3 runs 15 residues. Per germline, CDR1 LGHDT and CDR2 YNNKEL (reference sequence). Trimming pared 0 bases from V and 2 bases from J, leaving 8 bases between. While infection was still active, Seattle patients were enrolled and then followed longitudinally. Per the original data handling: Reference gene primer amplification yielded estimated nucleated cell counts. TCRdb keeps only in-frame clones here, not all; method: immunoSEQ multiplex PCR. V, J and clone size derive from that table, while D and trimming were established from the DNA sequence. Found here are about 180,000 clones, about 81% of them singletons; the top ten hold 10% to 15%.

The receptor was isolated from a woman of 80 years or more with COVID-19, enrolled during active disease. The J gene is TRBJ2-1, the V gene TRBV3-1 (or the pseudogene TRBV3-2); the D gene is possibly TRBD1 (6 bases). Material: peripheral blood. This CDR3 is CASSQDSGAYNEQFF. As DNA, the CDR3 is TGTGCCAGCAGCCAAGATTCAGGGGCCTACAATGAGCAGTTCTTC.